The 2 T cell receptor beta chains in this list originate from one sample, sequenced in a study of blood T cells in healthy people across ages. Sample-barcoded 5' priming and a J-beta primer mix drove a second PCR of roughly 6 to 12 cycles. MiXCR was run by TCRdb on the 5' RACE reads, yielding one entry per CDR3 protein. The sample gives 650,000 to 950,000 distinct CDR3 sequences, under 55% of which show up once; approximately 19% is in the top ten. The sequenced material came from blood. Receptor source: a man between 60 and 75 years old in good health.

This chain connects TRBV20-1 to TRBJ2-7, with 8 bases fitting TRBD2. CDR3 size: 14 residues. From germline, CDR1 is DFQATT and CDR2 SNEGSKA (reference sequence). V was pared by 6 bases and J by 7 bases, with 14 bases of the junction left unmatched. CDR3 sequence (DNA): TGCAGTGCGCCACCGGGGGGGCCCTACAATGAGCAGTACTTC. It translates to CSAPPGGPYNEQYF.

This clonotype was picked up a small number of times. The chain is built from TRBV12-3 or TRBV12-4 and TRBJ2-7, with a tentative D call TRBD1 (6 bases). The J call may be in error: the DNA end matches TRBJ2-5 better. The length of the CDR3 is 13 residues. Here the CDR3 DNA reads TGTGCCACAGGGGTCACCGCTAGAGAGACCCAGTACTTC. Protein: CATGVTARETQYF.